This T cell receptor (beta chain) was identified in a study of OX40 agonist ivuxolimab in advanced cancers. Study-wide findings and caveats: Among the lowest peripheral clonal expansion occurred in 0.1-3.0 mg/kg partial responders.

Profiled with immunoSEQ multiplex PCR; TCRdb holds only in-frame clones, not every one. The repertoire holds 15,000 or so clones, 76% seen once, with 16% in the top ten. This clone was seen once. Antigen unknown. CDR1 is MNHEY and CDR2 is SMNVEV in the germline V gene (reference sequence). Trimming cost V 6 bases and J 4 bases, with 20 bases left between them. This CDR3 contains 16 residues. The chain couples TRBV27 to TRBJ2-3; possibly TRBD1 for D (7 bases). The TCR comes from an adult with an advanced solid tumor such as melanoma, head and neck, liver or kidney cancer. The starting material was CD4+ or CD8+ T cells sorted from blood, obtained in a trial of the OX40 agonist ivuxolimab. The CDR3 nucleotides read TGTGCCAGCAGGCCACCGACAGGGAGGCAGGCAGATACGCAGTATTTT. Its protein product is CASRPPTGRQADTQYF.